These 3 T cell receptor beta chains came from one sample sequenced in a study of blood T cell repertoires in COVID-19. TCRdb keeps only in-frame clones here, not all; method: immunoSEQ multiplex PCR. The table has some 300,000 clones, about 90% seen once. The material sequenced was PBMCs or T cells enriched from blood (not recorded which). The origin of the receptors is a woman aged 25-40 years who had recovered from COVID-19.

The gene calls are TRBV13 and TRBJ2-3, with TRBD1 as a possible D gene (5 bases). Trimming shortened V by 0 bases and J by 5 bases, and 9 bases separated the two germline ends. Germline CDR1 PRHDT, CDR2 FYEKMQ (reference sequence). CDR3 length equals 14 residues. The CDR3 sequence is CASSLGQERDTQYF. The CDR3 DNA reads TGTGCCAGCAGCTTAGGACAGGAACGAGATACGCAGTATTTT.

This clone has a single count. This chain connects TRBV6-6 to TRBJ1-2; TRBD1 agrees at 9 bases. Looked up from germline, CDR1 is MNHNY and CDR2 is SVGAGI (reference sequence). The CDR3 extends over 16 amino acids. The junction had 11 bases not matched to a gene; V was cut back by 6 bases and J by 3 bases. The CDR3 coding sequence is TGTGCCAGCAGGTACAGGGGGCAGGTTGGAGACTATGGCTACACCTTC. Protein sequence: CASRYRGQVGDYGYTF.

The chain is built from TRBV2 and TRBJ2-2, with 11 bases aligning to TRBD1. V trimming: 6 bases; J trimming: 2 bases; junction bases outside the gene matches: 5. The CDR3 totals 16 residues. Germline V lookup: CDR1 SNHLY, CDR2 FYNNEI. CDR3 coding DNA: TGTGCCAGCAGGGACAGGGGGCTTAGAAACACCGGGGAGCTGTTTTTT. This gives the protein CASRDRGLRNTGELFF. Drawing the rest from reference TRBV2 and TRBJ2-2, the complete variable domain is EPEVTQTPSHQVTQMGQEVILRCVPISNHLYFYWYRQILGQKVEFLVSFYNNEISEKSEIFDDQFSVERPDGSNFTLKIRSTKLEDSAMYFCASRDRGLRNTGELFFGEGSRLTVL.